The 8 T cell receptor beta chains presented below share a single source sample, sequenced in a study of blood T cells in healthy people across ages. PCR was performed a second time for roughly 7 to 11 cycles using a sample-barcoded 5' primer and a J-beta primer mix. TCRdb called the 5' RACE reads again in MiXCR, with one record for every CDR3 protein. The sample records 1.4 million or so distinct CDR3 sequences, roughly 43% being singletons. The sequenced sample was blood. The receptors shown here come from a woman aged 18-35 years in good health.

In its sample, this clonotype was seen a few times. The J gene is TRBJ1-1, the V gene TRBV6-1; possible D gene TRBD1, 5 bases. Deletions cut 11 bases from V and 4 bases from J, with 23 bases between. Germline V gene data show CDR1 as MNHNS and CDR2 as SASEGT. This CDR3 spans 15 amino acids. The CDR3 protein is CAGNAGGSLITEAFF. The CDR3 nucleotides read TGTGCCGGTAATGCCGGGGGAAGCCTCATCACTGAAGCTTTCTTT.

The rearrangement uses TRBV20-1 and TRBJ2-1; 13 bases map to TRBD2. Germline V lookup: CDR1 DFQATT, CDR2 SNEGSKA (reference sequence). J lost 13 bases, V lost 6 bases, and 12 bases had no gene match. This CDR3 region has 14 residues. CDR3 amino acids: CSATSGRASETQFF. The CDR3 nucleotides are TGCAGTGCAACTAGCGGGAGGGCCAGCGAGACCCAGTTCTTC.

This clonotype was detected only once. The chain recombines TRBV2 with TRBJ2-5; 7 bases agree with TRBD2. The ends lost 11 bases at V and 11 bases at J; junction bases unmatched: 20. This CDR3 region has 14 residues. Per germline, CDR1 SNHLY and CDR2 FYNNEI. CDR3 residues: CAGAAGTMYNEQYF. Written as DNA, the CDR3 is TGTGCCGGAGCCGCCGGGACTATGTACAATGAGCAGTACTTC.

CDR3 nucleotides: TGTGCCAGCCGAGAAAGGGAAAAACTGTTTTTT. Protein sequence: CASREREKLFF. This sequence joins TRBV25-1 and TRBJ1-4; D remains ambiguous. V lost 8 bases to trimming and J lost 8 bases, with 9 bases between them. This CDR3 region has 11 residues. Germline lookup yields CDR1 MGHDK and CDR2 SYGVNS.

This clonotype has only a few counts. The rearrangement uses TRBV7-6 and TRBJ2-1, with D possibly TRBD1 on 6 matching bases. The CDR3 loop spans 15 amino acids. The germline V gene encodes CDR1 SGHVS and CDR2 FNYEAQ. The V gene lost 5 bases and the J gene lost 2 bases, with 13 bases spanning the gap. CDR3: CASSTAGTPYNEQFF. The CDR3 DNA is TGTGCCAGCAGCACAGCCGGGACACCCTACAATGAGCAGTTCTTC.

The genes are TRBV20-1 and TRBJ1-1; 7 bases align to TRBD1. The CDR3 contains 12 residues. From germline, CDR1 is DFQATT and CDR2 SNEGSKA (reference sequence). The ends lost 2 bases at V and 6 bases at J; junction bases unmatched: 3. CDR3 sequence (DNA): TGCAGTGCTAGACAGGGGGTCGCTGAAGCTTTCTTT. This gives the protein CSARQGVAEAFF.

This sequence joins TRBV6-6 and TRBJ2-5; no firm D call. The CDR3 length is 15 residues. Trimming shortened V by 0 bases and J by 4 bases, and 12 bases separated the two germline ends. CDR1 and CDR2 from the germline V gene are MNHNY and SVGAGI (reference sequence). The CDR3 loop is CASSYSTARRETQYF. Here the CDR3 DNA reads TGTGCCAGCAGTTACTCGACCGCTCGACGAGAGACCCAGTACTTC.

The gene calls are TRBV5-1 and TRBJ2-2, with D perhaps matching TRBD2 (6 bases). Germline values: CDR1 SGHRS, CDR2 YFSETQ. The CDR3 has 15 residues. The V and J ends lost 4 bases and 4 bases respectively, with 14 bases between them. The CDR3 DNA follows: TGCGCCAGCAGCATCGTGGGGGGAGTCACCGGGGAGCTGTTTTTT. The encoded protein is CASSIVGGVTGELFF.